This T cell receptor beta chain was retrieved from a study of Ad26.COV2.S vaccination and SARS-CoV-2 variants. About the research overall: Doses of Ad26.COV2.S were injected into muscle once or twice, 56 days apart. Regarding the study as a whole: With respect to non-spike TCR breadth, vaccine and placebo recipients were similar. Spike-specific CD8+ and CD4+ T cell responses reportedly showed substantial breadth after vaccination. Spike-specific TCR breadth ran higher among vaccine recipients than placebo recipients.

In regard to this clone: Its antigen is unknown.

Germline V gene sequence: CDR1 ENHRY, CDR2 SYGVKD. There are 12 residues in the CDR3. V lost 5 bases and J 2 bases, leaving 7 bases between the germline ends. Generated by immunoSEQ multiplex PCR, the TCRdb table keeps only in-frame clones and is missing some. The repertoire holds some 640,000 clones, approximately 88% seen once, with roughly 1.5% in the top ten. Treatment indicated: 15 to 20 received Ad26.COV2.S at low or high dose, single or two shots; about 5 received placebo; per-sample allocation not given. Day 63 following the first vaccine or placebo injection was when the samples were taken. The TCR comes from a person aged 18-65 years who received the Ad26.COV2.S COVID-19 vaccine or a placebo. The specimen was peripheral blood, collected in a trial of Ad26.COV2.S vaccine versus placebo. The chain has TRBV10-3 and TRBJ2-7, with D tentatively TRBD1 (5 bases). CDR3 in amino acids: CAISPTAYEQYF. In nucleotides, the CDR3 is TGTGCCATCAGTCCGACAGCCTACGAGCAGTACTTC.